This note documents a single T cell receptor beta chain sequence. Its specificity is unknown. At the DNA level, this CDR3 is encoded by other sequences in the same sample as well. The sample comes from a study of shared clonotypes between healthy human individuals. Study background: There were three CD4 naive, three CD4 memory, two CD8 naive and one CD8 memory plates per donor. Study results and caveats: Clonotypes that were shared across four donors made up around 5.5% of naive CD4 clonotypes. Compared with clonotypes that all four donors shared, non-shared clonotypes had lower generation probabilities. Deeper or shallower sequencing was expected to change how clonotypes are shared among donors.

The V and J ends lost 2 bases and 1 base respectively, with 1 base between them. The CDR3 totals 12 residues. The V gene's germline CDR1 is SGHRS and CDR2 YFSETQ. Sequenced by immunoSEQ multiplex PCR; TCRdb stores in-frame clones only, minus some. The sample lists some 690,000 clones; roughly 88% were seen once. The receptor was derived from a young man in good health. Some clones in this sample may be carry-over from other donors' samples. The sample taken for sequencing was memory CD8+ T cells from PBMCs. Subset of the sample: CD45RO+ cells pooled with CCR7-negative TemRA cells. The rearrangement joins TRBV5-1 to TRBJ2-1; D not certain. The CDR3 here is CASSFSYNEQFF. The DNA of the CDR3 is TGCGCCAGCAGCTTTTCCTACAATGAGCAGTTCTTC. Full variable domain (outside the CDR3, taken from reference TRBV5-1 and TRBJ2-1): KAGVTQTPRYLIKTRGQQVTLSCSPISGHRSVSWYQQTPGQGLQFLFEYFSETQRNKGNFPGRFSGRQFSNSRSEMNVSTLELGDSALYLCASSFSYNEQFFGPGTRLTVL.